The following is a T cell receptor (beta chain) sequence with its context. The specificity of this receptor is unknown. No much larger clonotype is one base removed from it; base qualities were not supplied. The sample originates from a study of a mutant IDH1 vaccine in newly diagnosed glioma (dated by TCRdb to 2020 to 2022). At the level of the whole study: Vaccination was initiated 4-6 weeks after radiotherapy alone, or concurrently with temozolomide cycles in the chemotherapy-containing groups. Of the approximately 35 treated patients, approximately 62% were male and about 40% were female, and a mean age of about 37 years was recorded. Prior to enrollment, standard therapy consisting of radiotherapy alone, temozolomide alone, or radiochemotherapy with temozolomide had been administered to patients, with the combination being received by most patients. Visit V12 was the week-35 safety follow-up and visit V13 was the week-47 end of study. Six visits were used for peripheral blood collection: V03 (baseline), V05, V07, V10, V12 and V13. For exploratory analyses, longitudinal TCRB deep sequencing was carried out in about 25 treated patients wherever samples were available.

Results and caveats for the whole study, not just this receptor: The authors stated that sample limitations prevented analyses of patient blood samples from being reproduced. Availability determined which PBMC samples were chosen for TCRB deep sequencing. Immune responses induced by the vaccine were seen in around 93% of patients across multiple MHC alleles. No apparent relationship was observed between pseudoprogression and alterations in the top peripheral T cell clonotypes detected by TCRB sequencing.

What the time point label conveys for this sample: week 35, safety follow-up. Each vaccine dose, consisting of 300 ug of a 20-mer mutant IDH1 peptide in Montanide, was administered subcutaneously with topical imiquimod. Across visits V03 through V10, patients got a total of eight vaccinations, given in weeks 1, 3, 5, 7, 11, 15, 19 and 23. All donors had newly diagnosed IDH1-mutant astrocytomas of WHO grade 3 or 4 that showed loss of nuclear ATRX. The samples were drawn from NOA16, a multicentre, single-arm, open-label phase I trial in Germany that tested a mutant IDH1 peptide vaccine in humans for the first time. Genomic DNA for TCRB sequencing was extracted from EDTA blood using the DNeasy Blood and Tissue Kit. The receptor library was made with the immunoSEQ multiplex PCR assay. Following the manufacturer's protocol, the hsTCRB Kit was used to amplify rearranged TCR beta chain sequences. Sequencing of TCRB libraries was carried out on an Illumina MiSeq. On the study's bioinformatics: The proprietary platform of the kit vendor was used for demultiplexing, trimming and gene mapping. Here the immuneACCESS table is served through TCRdb, limited to in-frame sequences with V and J called. Missing clones are a known gap in these copies; in checked studies unresolved V genes cover under half, and the rest lacks a known reason. Clone size and V and J calls were adopted from that table, with D and trimming inferred from the DNA. This sample gives some 60,000 clones in total; about 86% of them show up just once. Jointly, the top ten make up 1.5% to 2% of the sample.

Trimming accounts for 0 bases at V and 7 bases at J, while the number of junction bases matched to no gene is 0. For CDR1 and CDR2, the germline V gene (reference sequence) lists PRHDT and FYEKMQ. From cysteine to phenylalanine, the CDR3 is 13 amino acids long. Only CDR3 DNA is held: 39 bases, read in frame from base 1. This TCR came from a man aged 35-49 years with glioma. Sequencing was performed on PBMCs, taken from a glioma patient whose treatment included an IDH1 peptide vaccine. The V and J segments used are TRBV13 and TRBJ2-7; TRBD2 aligns with 10 central bases. The CDR3 has the sequence CASSLGAGGEQYF. The nucleotide sequence is TGTGCCAGCAGCTTAGGAGCGGGGGGGGAGCAGTACTTC.